The 3 T cell receptor beta chains below were found in one sample sequenced in a study of OX40 agonist ivuxolimab in advanced cancers. TCRdb's copy holds only in-frame clones and misses some; the assay was immunoSEQ multiplex PCR. The table records 96,000 or so clones, about 80% of them present only once. The sample consisted of CD4+ or CD8+ T cells sorted from blood, taken in a trial of the OX40 agonist ivuxolimab. These receptor sequences come from an adult with an advanced solid tumor such as melanoma, head and neck, liver or kidney cancer.

The rearrangement links TRBV7-9 to TRBJ2-3; no clear D. V was pared by 6 bases and J by 0 bases, with 7 bases between. This CDR3 is 13 amino acids long. Germline CDR1 is SEHNR and CDR2 is FQNEAQ (reference sequence). This CDR3 reads CASRVMSTDTQYF. CDR3 nucleotide sequence: TGTGCCAGCAGAGTTATGAGCACAGATACGCAGTATTTT.

This chain connects TRBV9 to TRBJ1-4, with D possibly being TRBD1 (6 bases). The CDR3 consists of 14 residues. The V end lost 3 bases, the J end lost 5 bases, and 11 bases lay between the germline ends. CDR1 and CDR2 from the germline V gene are SGDLS and YYNGEE. CDR3 amino acids: CASSGGGTNEKLFF. In nucleotides, the CDR3 is TGTGCCAGCAGCGGAGGCGGGACAAATGAAAAACTGTTTTTT.

As for this clone: A junction boundary mismatches the germline segment, possibly from a read error. The genes are TRBV19 and TRBJ1-5; D unclear. Germline assignment: CDR1 LNHDA and CDR2 SQIVND (reference sequence). CDR3 size: 14 residues. CDR3 in DNA: TGTGCCAGTAGTTTAGACACCAGCAATCAGCCCCAGCATTTT. It is translated as CASSLDTSNQPQHF.